This entry features one T cell receptor (beta chain) sequence. No antigen is known for it. The sample is drawn from a study of monozygotic twins with inflammatory bowel disease. Whole blood that had not undergone T cell sorting provided the isolated total RNA. The authors used about 4,000 ng of total RNA per TCR library. TCRdb re-called the 5' RACE reads; every CDR3 protein appears as one record, without DNA. There are about 380,000 distinct CDR3 sequences in the sample, with 2.5% to 3% held by the top ten. The study, taken as a whole, reports: On the inverse Simpson index, IBD patients scored lower for TCRbeta diversity than healthy co-twins. Part of the variability in patient repertoires may have come from differing immunosuppressive treatments.

Germline lookup yields CDR1 SGHDN and CDR2 FVKESK. The CDR3 totals 14 residues. The chain is built from TRBV14 and TRBJ2-3; TCRdb indicates TRBD1, and absent DNA this call remains unverified. The clonotype was recovered from a human donor with ulcerative colitis or Crohn's disease, or a healthy co-twin of an affected twin (not recorded which). Sequencing was done on a sample of blood. CDR3 amino acids: CASTLTGSTDTQYF.